This TCR beta chain was recorded in a study of T cells in Graves' hyperthyroidism and ophthalmopathy. General study results and limits: The model forecast ophthalmopathy, anticipating it by a median around 6.4 months before onset.

The CDR3 sequence is 19 residues long. J was trimmed by 4 bases and V by 3 bases; bases with no gene match: 14. CDR1 and CDR2 (germline): SGHTA, FQGNSA. Amplification yielded TCR beta CDR3 regions, with RNA transcripts as the source. An initial round of RT-PCR targeting the TCR CDR3 relied on the HTBI primer set. TCRdb ran MiXCR on the multiplex PCR reads and lists one entry per CDR3 protein. The data contain approximately 400,000 distinct CDR3 sequences, 25% of them singletons. Regarding this clonotype: Its antigen is as yet unknown.

The chain links TRBV7-2 to TRBJ2-2; 10 nucleotides align to TRBD2. The TCR comes from a man aged 45-60 years with Graves' hyperthyroidism. Sequencing was carried out using blood. The CDR3 here is CASSFRGSGRFKGTGELFF. The CDR3 DNA is TGTGCCAGCAGCTTTAGGGGTAGCGGGAGGTTCAAGGGCACCGGGGAGCTGTTTTTT.